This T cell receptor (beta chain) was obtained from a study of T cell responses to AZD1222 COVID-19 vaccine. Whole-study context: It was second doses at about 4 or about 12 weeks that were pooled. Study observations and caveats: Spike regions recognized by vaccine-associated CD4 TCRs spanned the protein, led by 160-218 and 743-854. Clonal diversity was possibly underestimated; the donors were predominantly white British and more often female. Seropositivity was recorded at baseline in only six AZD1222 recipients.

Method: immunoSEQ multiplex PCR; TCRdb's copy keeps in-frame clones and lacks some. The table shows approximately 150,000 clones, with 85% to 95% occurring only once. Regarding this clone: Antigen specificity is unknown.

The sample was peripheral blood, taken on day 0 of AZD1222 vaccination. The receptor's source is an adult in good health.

CDR3 protein: CASTTGSTEQYF. The CDR3 DNA sequence: TGTGCCAGCACCACGGGAAGTACCGAGCAGTACTTC. This sequence joins TRBV2 and TRBJ2-7; weak D call: TRBD2 (5 bases). The CDR3 consists of 12 residues. CDR1 and CDR2 from the germline V gene are SNHLY and FYNNEI. V gave up 7 bases and J gave up 6 bases, with 13 bases separating them.